The sequence of this T cell receptor beta chain was determined in a study of blood T cell repertoires in COVID-19. Study background: Spain, Italy and the United States supplied samples that represented acute and convalescent COVID-19. From T cells, B-cell-depleted T cells, or PBMCs came the material, which was cDNA or gDNA.

Sequenced by immunoSEQ multiplex PCR; TCRdb stores in-frame clones only, minus some. The profile shows over 250,000 clones, more than 75% of them singletons. The source material was peripheral blood. The TCR was taken from a woman aged 40 to 50 who had recovered from COVID-19.

The CDR3 spells CASSPTGGFTGELFF. Written as DNA, the CDR3 is TGTGCCAGCAGCCCCACGGGAGGATTCACCGGGGAGCTGTTTTTT. This chain connects TRBV11-3 to TRBJ2-2; 7 nucleotides match TRBD2. Germline V gene lookup returns CDR1 SGHNT and CDR2 YENEEA. The CDR3 is 15 amino acids. V dropped 5 bases and J dropped 4; count of bases not matched to a gene: 7.